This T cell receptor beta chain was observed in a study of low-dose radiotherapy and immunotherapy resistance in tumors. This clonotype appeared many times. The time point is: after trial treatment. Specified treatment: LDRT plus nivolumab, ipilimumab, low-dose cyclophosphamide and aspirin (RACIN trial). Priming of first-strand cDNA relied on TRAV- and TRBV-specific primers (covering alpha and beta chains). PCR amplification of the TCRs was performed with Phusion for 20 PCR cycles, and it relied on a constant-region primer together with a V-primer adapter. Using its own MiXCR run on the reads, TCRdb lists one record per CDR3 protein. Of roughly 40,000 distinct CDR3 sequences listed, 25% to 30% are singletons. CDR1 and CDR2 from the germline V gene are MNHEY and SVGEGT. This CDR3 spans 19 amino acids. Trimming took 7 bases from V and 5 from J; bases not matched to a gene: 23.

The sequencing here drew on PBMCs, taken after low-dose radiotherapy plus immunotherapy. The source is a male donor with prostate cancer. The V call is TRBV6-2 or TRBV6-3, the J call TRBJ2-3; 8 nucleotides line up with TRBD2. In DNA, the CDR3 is TGTGCCAGCAACGCGCGGGGGAGTATAGCGGGAATATTTCGAGATACGCAGTATTTT. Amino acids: CASNARGSIAGIFRDTQYF.